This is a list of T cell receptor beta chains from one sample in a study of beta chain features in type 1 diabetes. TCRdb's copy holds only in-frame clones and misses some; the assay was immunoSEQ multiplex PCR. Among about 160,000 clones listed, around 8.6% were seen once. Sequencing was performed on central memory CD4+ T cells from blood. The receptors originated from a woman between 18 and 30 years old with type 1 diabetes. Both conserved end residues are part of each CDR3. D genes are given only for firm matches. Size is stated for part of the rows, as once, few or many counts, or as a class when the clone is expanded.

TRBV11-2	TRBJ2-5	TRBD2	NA	CASTFGLAGKETQYF	TGTGCCAGCACCTTCGGACTAGCGGGAAAAGAGACCCAGTACTTC
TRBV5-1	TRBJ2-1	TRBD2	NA	CASSLGLAGGWSSYNEQFF	TGCGCCAGCAGCCTCGGACTAGCGGGGGGGTGGAGCTCCTACAATGAGCAGTTCTTC
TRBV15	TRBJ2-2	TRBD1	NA	CATSRVQGDTGELFF	TGTGCCACCAGCAGAGTCCAGGGGGACACCGGGGAGCTGTTTTTT
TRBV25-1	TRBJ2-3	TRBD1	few	CASSGGQGGTDTQYF	TGTGCCAGCAGTGGGGGACAGGGGGGCACAGATACGCAGTATTTT
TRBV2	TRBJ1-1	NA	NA	CASRTHMNTEAFF	TGTGCCAGCAGGACACACATGAACACTGAAGCTTTCTTT
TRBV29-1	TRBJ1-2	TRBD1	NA	CSPLGTGENYGYTF	TGCAGCCCCCTCGGGACAGGGGAGAACTATGGCTACACCTTC
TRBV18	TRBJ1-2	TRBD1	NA	CASSPPKATGRNYGYTF	TGTGCCAGCTCACCACCTAAAGCGACAGGGCGCAACTATGGCTACACCTTC
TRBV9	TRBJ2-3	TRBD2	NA	CASSVAGLAGGVDTQYF	TGTGCCAGCAGCGTAGCGGGATTAGCGGGAGGTGTAGATACGCAGTATTTT
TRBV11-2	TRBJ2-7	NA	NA	CASSLVLNYEQYF	TGTGCCAGCAGCTTAGTACTCAATTACGAGCAGTACTTC
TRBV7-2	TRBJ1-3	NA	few	CASRSAAAGNTIYF	TGTGCCAGCCGTTCCGCGGCGGCCGGAAACACCATATATTTT
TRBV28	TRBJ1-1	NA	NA	CASRPGVVNTEAFF	TGTGCCAGCAGGCCAGGGGTGGTGAACACTGAAGCTTTCTTT
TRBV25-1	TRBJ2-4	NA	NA	CASLGVAKNIQYF	TGTGCCAGCCTCGGGGTTGCCAAAAACATTCAGTACTTC
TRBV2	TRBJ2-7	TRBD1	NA	CASSGGTGGNEQYF	TGTGCCAGCAGCGGGGGGACAGGGGGGAACGAGCAGTACTTC
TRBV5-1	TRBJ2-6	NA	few	CASSLVQGSGANVLTF	TGCGCCAGCAGCTTGGTTCAGGGCTCTGGGGCCAACGTCCTGACTTTC
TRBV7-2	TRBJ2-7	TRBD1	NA	CASSVNPGQASYEQYF	TGTGCCAGCAGCGTCAATCCGGGACAGGCCTCCTACGAGCAGTACTTC
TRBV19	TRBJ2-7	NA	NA	CASSISAGPYEQYF	TGTGCCAGTAGTATTAGCGCTGGCCCCTACGAGCAGTACTTC
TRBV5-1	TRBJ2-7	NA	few	CAILWRSYEQYF	TGCGCCATACTATGGAGGAGCTACGAGCAGTACTTC
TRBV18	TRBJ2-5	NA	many	CASSREDPRSQYF	TGTGCCAGCTCACGGGAGGATCCTAGGTCCCAGTACTTC
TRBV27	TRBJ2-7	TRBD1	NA	CASSPTTGYGGEQYF	TGTGCCAGCAGTCCAACGACAGGGTATGGTGGCGAGCAGTACTTC
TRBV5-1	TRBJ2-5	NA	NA	CASSLGEDGETQYF	TGCGCCAGCAGCTTGGGCGAAGACGGGGAGACCCAGTACTTC
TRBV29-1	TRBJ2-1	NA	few	CSGGSGSGYNEQFF	TGCAGCGGTGGGTCCGGGAGTGGCTACAATGAGCAGTTCTTC
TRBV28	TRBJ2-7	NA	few	CASSFYGSYEQYF	TGTGCCAGCAGTTTTTACGGCTCCTACGAGCAGTACTTC
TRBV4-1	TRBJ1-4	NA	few	CASSQGITIQGEKLFF	TGCGCCAGCAGCCAAGGGATCACGATCCAGGGTGAAAAACTGTTTTTT
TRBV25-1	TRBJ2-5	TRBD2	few	CATRTSGRWETQYF	TGTGCCACCCGGACTAGCGGGAGATGGGAGACCCAGTACTTC
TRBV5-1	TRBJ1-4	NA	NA	CASSPRLATNEKLFF	TGCGCCAGCAGCCCACGACTTGCAACTAATGAAAAACTGTTTTTT
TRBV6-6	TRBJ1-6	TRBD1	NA	CASSLTGVDSPLHF	TGTGCCAGCAGTTTGACAGGGGTGGATTCACCCCTCCACTTT
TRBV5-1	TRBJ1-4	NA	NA	CASSLRTGATNEKLFF	TGCGCCAGCAGCCTAAGGACCGGGGCAACTAATGAAAAACTGTTTTTT
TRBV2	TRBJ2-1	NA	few	CASNGGTSYNEQFF	TGTGCCAGCAATGGCGGGACGTCCTACAATGAGCAGTTCTTC
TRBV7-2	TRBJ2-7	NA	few	CASSSTLIEQYF	TGTGCCAGCAGCTCCACCCTAATAGAGCAGTACTTC
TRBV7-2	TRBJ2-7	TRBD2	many	CASSILAGGPNEQYF	TGTGCCAGCAGCATACTAGCGGGGGGGCCGAACGAGCAGTACTTC
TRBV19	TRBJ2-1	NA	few	CASRASVFNEQFF	TGTGCCAGTAGGGCTAGCGTTTTCAATGAGCAGTTCTTC
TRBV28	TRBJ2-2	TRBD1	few	CASTGAAGELFF	TGTGCCAGTACAGGGGCCGCCGGGGAGCTGTTTTTT
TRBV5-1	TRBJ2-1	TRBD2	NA	CASRTTSGSRGEQFF	TGCGCCAGCAGAACGACTAGCGGCTCTCGTGGTGAGCAGTTCTTC
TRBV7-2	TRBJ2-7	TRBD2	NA	CASSFSPLAGGNEQYF	TGTGCCAGCAGCTTCTCCCCTCTAGCGGGAGGGAACGAGCAGTACTTC
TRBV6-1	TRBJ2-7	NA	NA	CASRTGSYEQYF	TGTGCCAGCAGAACAGGGTCCTACGAGCAGTACTTC
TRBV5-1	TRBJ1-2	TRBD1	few	CASSSLGTGRNGYTF	TGCGCCAGCAGCTCCCTTGGGACAGGAAGGAATGGCTACACCTTC
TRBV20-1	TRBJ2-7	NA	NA	CSASRLSEQYF	TGCAGTGCTAGCCGTCTTTCCGAGCAGTACTTC
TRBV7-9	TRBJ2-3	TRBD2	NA	CASSRTSGASTDTQYF	TGTGCCAGCAGCCGAACTAGCGGGGCTAGCACAGATACGCAGTATTTT
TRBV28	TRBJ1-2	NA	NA	CASWGQSYGYTF	TGTGCCAGTTGGGGGCAGTCCTATGGCTACACCTTC
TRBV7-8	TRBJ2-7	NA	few	CASSFFQGRGEQYF	TGTGCCAGCAGCTTTTTCCAGGGGAGAGGCGAGCAGTACTTC
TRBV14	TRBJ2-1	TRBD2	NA	CASSPGSGRTNEQFF	TGTGCCAGCAGCCCGGGTAGCGGGAGAACCAATGAGCAGTTCTTC